The 19 T cell receptor beta chains given below trace back to one sample, sequenced in a study of CD8 T cells in ankylosing spondylitis. Study results and limitations: A TCR beta motif of several highly homologous variants seemed to mark ankylosing spondylitis blood.

The antigens of these receptors remain unknown. TCRdb processed the 5' RACE reads anew with MiXCR; each CDR3 protein has one entry. The sample comprises some 330,000 distinct CDR3 sequences, roughly 8% of which are singletons, and 14% to 15% rests with the top ten. Sequenced sample: blood, either unsorted or a sorted T cell fraction (not recorded which). These receptors came from a male donor with ankylosing spondylitis.

This clonotype has more than one count but fewer than ten. The rearrangement uses TRBV3-1 and TRBJ1-5; D perhaps matches TRBD1 (5 bases). The V gene's germline CDR1 is LGHDT and CDR2 YNNKEL (reference sequence). The CDR3 runs to 14 residues. V lost 0 bases and J 7 bases, leaving 10 bases between the germline ends. CDR3 nucleotide sequence: TGTGCCAGCAGCCAAGACAGGGCCCTCCAGCCCCAGCATTTT. It is translated as CASSQDRALQPQHF.

A few counts support this clonotype. The gene calls are TRBV4-1 and TRBJ2-7; D gene ambiguous. V lost 1 base and J 3 bases, leaving 10 bases between the germline ends. In germline, CDR1 is MGHRA, CDR2 YSYEKL. This CDR3 has 14 amino acids. CDR3 residues: CASSQAGRNYEQYF. In DNA, the CDR3 is TGCGCCAGCAGCCAAGCAGGCAGAAACTACGAGCAGTACTTC.

The sample holds a few counts of this clonotype. J is TRBJ2-6 and V is TRBV10-2; no reliable D call. With 0 bases removed from V and 2 bases from J, the gap between germline ends came to 11 bases. From germline, CDR1 is WSHSY and CDR2 SAAADI. This CDR3 contains 17 residues. The CDR3 protein is CASSESWAEAGANVLTF. CDR3 coding DNA: TGCGCCAGCAGTGAGTCGTGGGCCGAAGCTGGGGCCAACGTCCTGACTTTC.

The chain uses TRBV18 and TRBJ1-2; D gene unclear. V was trimmed by 2 bases and J by 4 bases, leaving 8 bases between them. Germline V gives CDR1 KGHSH, CDR2 LQKENI. This CDR3 comprises 13 residues. The CDR3 spells CASSPEGIYGYTF. The CDR3 DNA is TGTGCCAGCTCACCAGAAGGAATCTATGGCTACACCTTC. The full variable domain, in which reference TRBV18 and TRBJ1-2 provide the parts outside the CDR3, is NAGVMQNPRHLVRRRGQEARLRCSPMKGHSHVYWYRQLPEEGLKFMVYLQKENIIDESGMPKERFSAEFPKEGPSILRIQQVVRGDSAAYFCASSPEGIYGYTFGSGTRLTVV.

This chain uses TRBV7-9 with TRBJ2-7, with 7 bases identical to TRBD2. Unmatched junction bases numbered 8, after V lost 7 bases and J lost 2 bases. The CDR3 has 14 amino acids. Germline V gene data show CDR1 as SEHNR and CDR2 as FQNEAQ (reference sequence). In DNA form, the CDR3 reads TGTGCCAGCACCCGGGGAGGGGTTACCTACGAGCAGTACTTC. This codes for CASTRGGVTYEQYF.

This clonotype was detected many times. The rearrangement uses TRBV28 and TRBJ1-3; D not certain. The CDR3 loop spans 15 amino acids. The ends were cut back, 7 bases at V and 0 bases at J, with 13 bases in the middle. The germline V gene encodes CDR1 MDHEN and CDR2 SYDVKM. The CDR3 nucleotides read TGTGCCAGCACCGGCGGAGGTAACTCTGGAAACACCATATATTTT. Translating gives CASTGGGNSGNTIYF.

This clonotype has more than one count but fewer than ten. This chain connects TRBV7-9 to TRBJ1-4; D perhaps matches TRBD1 (6 bases). V lost 4 bases and J lost 7, with 16 bases in between. The CDR3 is 15 amino acids. Per germline, CDR1 SEHNR and CDR2 FQNEAQ (reference sequence). This CDR3 is CASSSAGVLGEKLFF. CDR3 sequence (DNA): TGTGCCAGCAGCTCAGCAGGGGTACTGGGTGAAAAACTGTTTTTT.

This clonotype occurred a few times. V gene TRBV20-1 combines with J gene TRBJ2-2; TRBD2 matches at 8 bases. The CDR3 contains 14 residues. V shed 1 base and J 4 bases; nucleotides not matched to a gene: 2. Germline CDR1 and CDR2: DFQATT and SNEGSKA (reference sequence). The CDR3, as DNA: TGCAGTGCTAGAGCGGGGGGGGGCACCGGGGAGCTGTTTTTT. This gives the protein CSARAGGGTGELFF.

The CDR3 nucleotides are TGTGCCAGCAGTCCCCGCGGTAGTGGATCTGAGCAGTTCTTC. Its translation is CASSPRGSGSEQFF. This chain connects TRBV6-2 or TRBV6-3 to TRBJ2-1; D unclear. CDR1 MNHEY and CDR2 SVGEGT come from the germline V gene. V was cut by 5 bases and J by 9 bases, with 17 bases left in between. The CDR3 is 14 amino acids.

This clonotype was seen more than once but under ten times. A much larger clone sits a single nucleotide away, making a read error possible. The chain combines TRBV7-2 with TRBJ2-7; D might be TRBD1 (6 bases). Germline V lookup: CDR1 SGHTA, CDR2 FQGNSA. This CDR3 comprises 13 residues. Trimming left V 3 bases short and J 3 bases short, with 9 bases between. CDR3 amino acids: CASSLGTNYEQYF. The CDR3, as DNA: TGTGCCAGCAGCTTGGGGACAAACTACGAGCAGTACTTC.

The rearrangement uses TRBV10-2 and TRBJ1-1; a weak D match, TRBD1 (6 bases). There are 16 residues in the CDR3. Trimming pared 4 bases from V and 1 base from J, leaving 16 bases between. The V gene's germline CDR1 is WSHSY and CDR2 SAAADI. The CDR3 sequence: CASSGVGAGGNTEAFF. The CDR3 DNA is TGCGCCAGCAGTGGGGTGGGGGCGGGAGGGAACACTGAAGCTTTCTTT.

The chain uses TRBV7-9 and TRBJ2-2; 10 nucleotides match TRBD1. Looked up from germline, CDR1 is SEHNR and CDR2 is FQNEAQ (reference sequence). V was clipped by 4 bases and J by 6 bases; unmatched bases: 5. The CDR3 has 15 residues. In DNA form, the CDR3 reads TGTGCCAGCAGCTCGGGACAGGGGATGGCCGGGGAGCTGTTTTTT. Its translation is CASSSGQGMAGELFF.

In this sample, this clonotype turned up many times. This chain uses TRBV29-1 with TRBJ2-7; D remains ambiguous. From germline, CDR1 is SQVTM and CDR2 ANQGSEA. CDR3 length equals 15 residues. With 4 bases removed from V and 2 bases from J, the gap between germline ends came to 18 bases. CDR3 bases: TGCAGCGTTGGAAAGTTAAGAAACAGAGCCTACGAGCAGTACTTC. It translates to CSVGKLRNRAYEQYF.

This clonotype was found a few times. The gene calls are TRBV20-1 and TRBJ2-1, with TRBD2 identical over 13 bases. This CDR3 spans 14 amino acids. CDR1 and CDR2 from the germline V gene are DFQATT and SNEGSKA (reference sequence). The ends lost 3 bases at V and 9 bases at J; junction bases unmatched: 5. In DNA, the CDR3 is TGCAGTGCTAGTGTGACTAGCGGGAGGACTGAGCAGTTCTTC. Its translation is CSASVTSGRTEQFF.

This clonotype showed up many times. V is TRBV7-9 and J is TRBJ2-3; perhaps TRBD2 as D (6 bases). Germline CDR1 SEHNR, CDR2 FQNEAQ (reference sequence). The CDR3 runs to 12 residues. V lost 6 bases and J lost 3, with 7 bases in between. The CDR3 here is CASSRGTDTQYF. In DNA, the CDR3 is TGTGCCAGCAGTCGGGGGACAGATACGCAGTATTTT.

The V and J genes are TRBV20-1 and TRBJ2-7, with D perhaps matching TRBD1 or TRBD2 (5 bases each). Trimming cost V 3 bases and J 0 bases, with 9 bases left between them. Per germline, CDR1 DFQATT and CDR2 SNEGSKA (reference sequence). The CDR3 is 13 amino acids. CDR3 DNA sequence: TGCAGTGCTAGTAGGGACCTCTCCTACGAGCAGTACTTC. Translated, it gives CSASRDLSYEQYF.

The rearrangement joins TRBV18 to TRBJ2-3; D uncertain. Per germline, CDR1 KGHSH and CDR2 LQKENI. V lost 6 bases to trimming and J lost 6 bases, with 10 bases between them. CDR3 length: 12 residues. The CDR3 region has the DNA TGTGCCAGCTCCCTGCAACTGGATACGCAGTATTTT. Translated, it gives CASSLQLDTQYF. Full variable domain (missing parts from reference TRBV18 and TRBJ2-3): NAGVMQNPRHLVRRRGQEARLRCSPMKGHSHVYWYRQLPEEGLKFMVYLQKENIIDESGMPKERFSAEFPKEGPSILRIQQVVRGDSAAYFCASSLQLDTQYFGPGTRLTVL.

This clonotype was observed at least ten times. This chain joins TRBV7-2 and TRBJ1-3, with D possibly being TRBD1 (6 bases). Per germline, CDR1 SGHTA and CDR2 FQGNSA. The CDR3 loop spans 14 amino acids. V dropped 4 bases and J dropped 4 bases, with 11 bases sitting between them. CDR3 loop: CASSSRDRGNTIYF. CDR3 in DNA: TGTGCCAGCAGCTCTCGCGACAGGGGAAACACCATATATTTT.

This clonotype occurred a few times. V and J are TRBV27 and TRBJ2-1, with D perhaps matching TRBD1 (5 bases). Germline-derived CDR1 and CDR2 are MNHEY and SMNVEV (reference sequence). The CDR3 runs to 14 residues. The V and J ends lost 6 bases and 9 bases respectively, with 18 bases between them. The CDR3 nucleotides are TGTGCCAGCAGGCTCAGGGTTGCGTTTGTTGAGCAGTTCTTC. It specifies CASRLRVAFVEQFF.